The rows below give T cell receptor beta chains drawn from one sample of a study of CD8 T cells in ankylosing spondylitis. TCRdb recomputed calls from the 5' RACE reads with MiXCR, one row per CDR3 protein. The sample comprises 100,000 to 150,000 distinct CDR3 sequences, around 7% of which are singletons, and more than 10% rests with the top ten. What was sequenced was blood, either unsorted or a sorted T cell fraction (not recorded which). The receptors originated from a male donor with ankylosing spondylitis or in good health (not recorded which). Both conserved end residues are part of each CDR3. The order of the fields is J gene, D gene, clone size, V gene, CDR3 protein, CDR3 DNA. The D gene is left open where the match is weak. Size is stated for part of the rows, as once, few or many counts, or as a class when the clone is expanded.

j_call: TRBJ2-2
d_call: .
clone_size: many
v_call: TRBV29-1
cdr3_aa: CSVFRANTGELFF
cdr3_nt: TGCAGCGTGTTTAGAGCGAACACCGGGGAGCTGTTTTTT

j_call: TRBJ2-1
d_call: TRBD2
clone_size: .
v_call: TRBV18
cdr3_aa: CASSHGTSGDNEQFF
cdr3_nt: TGTGCCAGCTCACACGGGACTAGCGGAGACAATGAGCAGTTCTTC

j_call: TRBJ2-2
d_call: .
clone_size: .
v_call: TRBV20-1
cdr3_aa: CSAIEYTGELFF
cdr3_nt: TGCAGTGCTATCGAATACACCGGGGAGCTGTTTTTT

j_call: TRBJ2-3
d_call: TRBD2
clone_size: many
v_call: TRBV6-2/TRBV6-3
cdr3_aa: CASSPGRGGPTDTQYF
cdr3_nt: TGTGCCAGCAGCCCGGGGCGGGGGGGGCCAACAGATACGCAGTATTTT

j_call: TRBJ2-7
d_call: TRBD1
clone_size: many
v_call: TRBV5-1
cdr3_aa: CASSPRQGGNEQYF
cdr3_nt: TGCGCCAGCAGCCCCCGACAGGGGGGTAACGAGCAGTACTTC

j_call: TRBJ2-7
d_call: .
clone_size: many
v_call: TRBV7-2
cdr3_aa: CASSLTQNGRYEQYF
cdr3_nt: TGTGCCAGCAGCCTGACCCAGAACGGTCGCTACGAGCAGTACTTC

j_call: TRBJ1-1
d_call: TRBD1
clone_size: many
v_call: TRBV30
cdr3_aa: CAWSPRGIDTEAFF
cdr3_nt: TGTGCCTGGAGCCCCAGGGGGATTGACACTGAAGCTTTCTTT

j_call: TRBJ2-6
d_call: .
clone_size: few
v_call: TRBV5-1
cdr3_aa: CASSYPIGGANVLTF
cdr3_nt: TGCGCCAGCAGCTACCCCATAGGTGGGGCCAACGTCCTGACTTTC

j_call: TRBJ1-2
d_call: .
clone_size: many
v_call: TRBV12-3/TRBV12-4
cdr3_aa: CASSFSRSYGYTF
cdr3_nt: TGTGCCAGCAGTTTCAGCAGGTCGTATGGCTACACCTTC

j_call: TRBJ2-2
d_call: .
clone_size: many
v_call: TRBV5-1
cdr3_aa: CASQVAANTGELFF
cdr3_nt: TGCGCCAGCCAGGTGGCAGCGAACACCGGGGAGCTGTTTTTT

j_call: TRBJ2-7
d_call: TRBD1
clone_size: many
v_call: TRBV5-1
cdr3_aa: CASSRGQGEPRAYEQYF
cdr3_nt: TGCGCCAGCAGCCGGGGACAGGGGGAACCCCGAGCCTACGAGCAGTACTTC

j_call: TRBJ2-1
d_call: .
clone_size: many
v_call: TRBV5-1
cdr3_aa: CASSVGDRYEQFF
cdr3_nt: TGCGCCAGCAGCGTAGGGGACCGTTATGAGCAGTTCTTC

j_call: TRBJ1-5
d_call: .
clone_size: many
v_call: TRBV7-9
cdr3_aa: CASSLRGDQPQHF
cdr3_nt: TGTGCCAGCAGCTTAAGGGGGGACCAGCCCCAGCATTTT

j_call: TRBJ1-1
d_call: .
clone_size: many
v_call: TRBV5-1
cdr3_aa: CASSLLGGEGTEAFF
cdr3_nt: TGCGCCAGCAGCTTGTTAGGGGGTGAGGGCACTGAAGCTTTCTTT

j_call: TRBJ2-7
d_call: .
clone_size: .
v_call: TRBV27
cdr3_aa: CASSPTSLSSYEQYF
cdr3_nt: TGTGCCAGCAGTCCCACTAGCTTGAGCTCCTACGAGCAGTACTTC

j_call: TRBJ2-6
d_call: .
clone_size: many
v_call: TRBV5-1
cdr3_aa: CASSSTAYSGANVLTF
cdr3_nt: TGCGCCAGCAGCTCAACAGCTTACTCTGGGGCCAACGTCCTGACTTTC

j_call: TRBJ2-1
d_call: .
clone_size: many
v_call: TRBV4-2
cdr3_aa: CASSQGFGRSYNEQFF
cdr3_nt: TGTGCCAGCAGCCAAGGGTTCGGAAGATCCTACAATGAGCAGTTCTTC

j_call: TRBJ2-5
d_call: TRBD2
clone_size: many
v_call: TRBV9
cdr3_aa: CASSLGLAGVVETQYF
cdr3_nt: TGTGCCAGCAGCTTAGGACTAGCGGGAGTAGTAGAGACCCAGTACTTC

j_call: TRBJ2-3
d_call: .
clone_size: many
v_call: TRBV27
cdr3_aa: CASSSAASGDTQYF
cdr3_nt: TGTGCCAGCAGTTCCGCAGCGTCGGGGGATACGCAGTATTTT

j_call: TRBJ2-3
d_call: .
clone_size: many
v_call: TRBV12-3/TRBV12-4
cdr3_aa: CASSLITDTQYF
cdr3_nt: TGTGCCAGCAGTCTCATCACAGATACGCAGTATTTT

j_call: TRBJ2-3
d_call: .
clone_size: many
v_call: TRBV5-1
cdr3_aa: CASSYGTYYIGTDTQYF
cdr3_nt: TGCGCCAGCAGCTATGGGACGTACTACATCGGCACAGATACGCAGTATTTT

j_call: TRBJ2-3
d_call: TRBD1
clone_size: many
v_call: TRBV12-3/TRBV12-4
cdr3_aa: CASSRGTTDTQYF
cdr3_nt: TGTGCCAGCAGCAGGGGGACCACAGATACGCAGTATTTT

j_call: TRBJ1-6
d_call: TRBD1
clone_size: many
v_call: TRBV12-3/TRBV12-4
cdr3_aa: CASRRDRTYNSPLHF
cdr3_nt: TGTGCCAGCAGGCGGGACAGAACCTATAATTCACCCCTCCACTTT

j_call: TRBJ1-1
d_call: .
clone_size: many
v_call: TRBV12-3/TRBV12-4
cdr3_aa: CASRPAGDPFEAFF
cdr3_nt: TGTGCCAGCAGACCCGCAGGGGATCCGTTTGAAGCTTTCTTT

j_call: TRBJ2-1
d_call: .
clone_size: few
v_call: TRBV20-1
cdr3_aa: CSASPWQDNEQFF
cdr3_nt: TGCAGTGCTAGTCCGTGGCAGGACAATGAGCAGTTCTTC

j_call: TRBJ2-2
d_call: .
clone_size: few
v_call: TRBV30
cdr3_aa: CAWSPYVPGQRTGTGELFF
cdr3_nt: TGTGCCTGGAGTCCCTACGTGCCGGGGCAACGAACTGGCACCGGGGAGCTGTTTTTT

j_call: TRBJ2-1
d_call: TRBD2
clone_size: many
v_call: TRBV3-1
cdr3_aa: CASSYPAGGPYEQFF
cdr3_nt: TGTGCCAGCTCGTACCCAGCGGGAGGGCCCTATGAGCAGTTCTTC